The 21 T cell receptor beta chains listed next were all sequenced from one sample in a study of T cell repertoires in breast cancer. During the second nested PCR, blocking oligonucleotides suppressed genes that were not paired. Each CDR3 protein is one row after TCRdb ran MiXCR on the emulsion pairing reads. Counted here are roughly 40,000 distinct CDR3 sequences, over 40% occurring once; the ten biggest clones make up less than 70%. An expanded emulsion RT-PCR with primers for all TCR V genes paired CD8+ T cell chains. The sample consisted of CD8+ T cells. The receptors here all came from a pool of human donors with breast cancer or a healthy control (not recorded which).

The CDR3 sequence: CASSQYHNRQGARTEAFF. CDR3 nucleotides: TGCGCCAGCAGCCAATATCATAACCGACAGGGAGCGAGGACTGAAGCTTTCTTT. The V call is TRBV4-1, the J call TRBJ1-1; 7 nucleotides agree with TRBD1. Germline CDR1 is MGHRA and CDR2 is YSYEKL. The V and J ends lost 2 bases and 5 bases, in that order; junction bases with no gene match: 17. The CDR3 has 18 residues.

This chain joins TRBV15 and TRBJ2-2; 10 bases map to TRBD2. J gave up 7 bases and V 6 bases, and 5 bases lay outside the gene matches. CDR3 length equals 14 residues. The germline V gene has CDR1 LNHNV and CDR2 YYDKDF (reference sequence). CDR3 region: CATRERGGNGELFF. CDR3 nucleotide sequence: TGTGCCACCAGGGAGCGGGGGGGCAACGGGGAGCTGTTTTTT.

The chain has TRBV12-3 or TRBV12-4 and TRBJ1-6; the D gene is possibly TRBD1 (6 bases). Trimming shortened V by 1 base and J by 12 bases, and 10 bases separated the two germline ends. This CDR3 spans 13 amino acids. The CDR3 coding sequence is TGTGCCAGCAGTTTAGAGGGGGGGGGACCCCTCCACTTT. This sequence encodes CASSLEGGGPLHF.

J is TRBJ2-7 and V is TRBV27; D gene uncertain. This CDR3 spans 14 amino acids. Trimming cost V 3 bases and J 6 bases, with 15 bases left between them. The germline V gene encodes CDR1 MNHEY and CDR2 SMNVEV (reference sequence). For the CDR3, the DNA is TGTGCCAGCAGTTTTGGTACGAACCCATCCGAGCAGTACTTC. It encodes CASSFGTNPSEQYF.

This clonotype has a handful of counts. The rearrangement links TRBV10-3 to TRBJ2-5; D is undetermined. The length of the CDR3 is 14 residues. CDR1 is ENHRY and CDR2 is SYGVKD in the germline V gene. The V end was cut by 6 bases, the J end by 5 bases, with 16 bases between. The CDR3 region has the DNA TGTGCCATCAGCCTCGCCGTGGGGTCCGAGACCCAGTACTTC. Amino acids: CAISLAVGSETQYF.

This clonotype has only one observation. The chain recombines TRBV19 with TRBJ2-3; D is undetermined. This CDR3 region has 15 residues. In germline, CDR1 is LNHDA, CDR2 SQIVND (reference sequence). The germline V and J ends were trimmed by 2 bases and 0 bases, with 9 bases remaining between them. The CDR3 sequence is CASSISPTSTDTQYF. The DNA of the CDR3 is TGTGCCAGTAGTATATCCCCGACTAGCACAGATACGCAGTATTTT.

This clonotype has only a few counts. The genes are TRBV7-2 and TRBJ2-3, with D possibly matching TRBD2 (7 bases). There are 16 residues in the CDR3. Germline CDR1 SGHTA, CDR2 FQGNSA. The V and J ends lost 4 bases and 0 bases respectively, with 14 bases between them. CDR3 sequence: CASSSEGGLSTDTQYF. Written as DNA, the CDR3 is TGTGCCAGCAGCTCCGAGGGGGGGCTTAGCACAGATACGCAGTATTTT.

Regarding this clonotype: A much bigger clone sits one base away, suggesting this may be a read error. The J gene is TRBJ1-1, the V gene TRBV20-1, with a weak D call TRBD1 (5 bases). The CDR3 extends over 14 amino acids. Trimming shortened V by 5 bases and J by 3 bases, and 16 bases separated the two germline ends. Germline V lookup: CDR1 DFQATT, CDR2 SNEGSKA (reference sequence). CDR3 sequence (DNA): TGCAGTGCTCTCGCCGGGGCTATGTACACTGAAGCTTTCTTT. This gives the protein CSALAGAMYTEAFF.

The V and J genes are TRBV2 and TRBJ2-7; the D is unclear. The CDR3 runs 15 residues. Germline CDR1 reads SNHLY; CDR2 reads FYNNEI. Deletions cut 10 bases from V and 4 bases from J, with 23 bases between. CDR3 sequence: CATSRGMRSSYEQYF. CDR3 in DNA: TGTGCCACCTCACGAGGCATGAGGAGTTCTTACGAGCAGTACTTC.

The chain links TRBV5-4 to TRBJ2-4; tentative D call: TRBD1 (5 bases). The CDR3 runs to 15 residues. The germline V gene encodes CDR1 SGHNT and CDR2 YYREEE (reference sequence). V dropped 0 bases and J dropped 3 bases, with 10 bases sitting between them. The CDR3 coding sequence is TGTGCCAGCAGCTTGGACAGGTTGGGCAAAAACATTCAGTACTTC. The encoded protein is CASSLDRLGKNIQYF.

V usage is TRBV20-1 and J usage is TRBJ1-5; tentatively, D is TRBD1 (5 bases). Germline V lookup: CDR1 DFQATT, CDR2 SNEGSKA (reference sequence). Trimming pared 0 bases from V and 6 bases from J, leaving 15 bases between. The CDR3 loop spans 15 amino acids. Here the CDR3 DNA reads TGCAGTGCTAGAGATCTACAGGAGTGGCTTCAGCCCCAGCATTTT. As protein: CSARDLQEWLQPQHF.

This clonotype came up many times. This chain uses TRBV20-1 with TRBJ1-5; D uncertain. Trimming took 0 bases from V and 5 from J, leaving 5 bases between them. The germline V gene has CDR1 DFQATT and CDR2 SNEGSKA (reference sequence). The CDR3 extends over 12 amino acids. The DNA for the CDR3 is TGCAGTGCTAGAGAGGGGTATCAGCCCCAGCATTTT. The encoded protein is CSAREGYQPQHF.

The chain carries TRBV6-2 or TRBV6-3 and TRBJ2-1, with 13 bases fitting TRBD2. Per the germline V gene, CDR1 is MNHEY and CDR2 is SVGEGT. The CDR3 is 18 amino acids. The J segment lost 4 bases and the V segment lost 0 bases, leaving 6 bases of the junction unmatched. CDR3 in DNA: TGTGCCAGCAGTTACTCGACTACTAGCGGGGGGGGTTACAATGAGCAGTTCTTC. Translated: CASSYSTTSGGGYNEQFF.

The chain links TRBV28 to TRBJ2-7; a weak D match, TRBD1 (6 bases). Germline V gene sequence: CDR1 MDHEN, CDR2 SYDVKM. Deletions cut 1 base from V and 7 bases from J, with 11 bases between. CDR3 size: 13 residues. CDR3 DNA sequence: TGTGCCAGCAGTTTATCAACAGGGCAAGAGCAGTACTTC. This gives the protein CASSLSTGQEQYF.

The rearrangement uses TRBV10-2 and TRBJ2-1, with 9 bases that match TRBD1. Germline V lookup: CDR1 WSHSY, CDR2 SAAADI. The CDR3 spans 14 residues. V gave up 8 bases and J gave up 8 bases; unmatched junction bases: 10. The CDR3 DNA sequence: TGCGCCAGCGTACCGGGACAGGGTCGGGATGAGCAGTTCTTC. Translating gives CASVPGQGRDEQFF.

The J gene is TRBJ1-2, the V gene TRBV6-1; 9 bases match TRBD1. From germline, CDR1 is MNHNS and CDR2 SASEGT. This CDR3 is built from 15 residues. Trimming cost V 6 bases and J 7 bases; bases outside gene matches: 12. This chain's CDR3 is CASRSGTGLYIGYTF. The CDR3, as DNA: TGTGCCAGCAGGTCCGGGACAGGGCTTTACATTGGCTACACCTTC.

V and J are TRBV20-1 and TRBJ2-5; a weak D match, TRBD2 (6 bases). The V end lost 0 bases, the J end lost 5 bases, and 16 bases lay between the germline ends. CDR3 length: 15 residues. CDR1 and CDR2 (germline): DFQATT, SNEGSKA (reference sequence). CDR3 in DNA: TGCAGTGCTAGAGATGTGACGGGAGCATGGGAGACCCAGTACTTC. Protein product: CSARDVTGAWETQYF.

This clonotype was observed a few times. The chain links TRBV20-1 to TRBJ2-5; 7 nucleotides agree with TRBD2. Per germline, CDR1 DFQATT and CDR2 SNEGSKA (reference sequence). CDR3 length: 14 residues. With V trimmed by 3 bases and J by 5 bases, 9 bases remained unmatched. Here the CDR3 DNA reads TGCAGTGCTAGGACTGCGGGAGTTATTGAGACCCAGTACTTC. Translating gives CSARTAGVIETQYF.

The chain has TRBV6-1 and TRBJ2-3; D is possibly TRBD2 (6 bases). Germline loops: CDR1 MNHNS, CDR2 SASEGT. CDR3 length equals 17 residues. The V end lost 4 bases, the J end lost 4 bases, and 21 bases lay between the germline ends. CDR3 nucleotides: TGTGCCAGCAGTGCCCGTCTCGCTAGCGTCCACTCAGATACGCAGTATTTT. It codes for CASSARLASVHSDTQYF.

This rearrangement joins TRBV6-5 to TRBJ1-2; D may be TRBD1 (5 bases). The V gene's germline CDR1 is MNHEY and CDR2 SVGAGI. V was pared by 2 bases and J by 2 bases, with 9 bases between. This CDR3 is 14 amino acids long. The CDR3, as DNA: TGTGCCAGCAGTTACGGAGGGGTGAACTATGGCTACACCTTC. Its translation is CASSYGGVNYGYTF.

V gene TRBV6-1 combines with J gene TRBJ1-2; no firm D call. In germline, CDR1 is MNHNS, CDR2 SASEGT. This CDR3 spans 13 amino acids. Trimming pared 2 bases from V and 8 bases from J, leaving 12 bases between. The CDR3 bases are TGTGCCAGCAGTGAAAAAAATGGAGGCGGCTACACCTTC. Protein sequence: CASSEKNGGGYTF.